These 30 T cell receptor beta chains were sequenced from one sample in a study of blood T cell repertoires in COVID-19. Here immunoSEQ multiplex PCR was the method, and the copy in TCRdb shows in-frame clones only, minus some. Here the sample spans tens of thousands of clones, around 82% being singletons. Material: peripheral blood. Every receptor here comes from a woman of 80 years or more with acute or convalescent COVID-19.

The rearrangement joins TRBV20-1 to TRBJ2-5, with a weak D call TRBD2 (5 bases). The CDR3 consists of 11 residues. Trimming took 4 bases from V and 4 from J, leaving 7 bases between them. Germline loops: CDR1 DFQATT, CDR2 SNEGSKA (reference sequence). CDR3 sequence (DNA): TGCAGTGCTAACCTAGCAGAGACCCAGTACTTC. Encoded protein: CSANLAETQYF.

A single count supports this clone. This chain connects TRBV9 to TRBJ2-5, with D maybe TRBD2 (6 bases). This CDR3 is 14 amino acids long. V was shortened by 1 base and J by 5 bases, with 12 bases between the two germline ends. CDR1 and CDR2 from the germline V gene are SGDLS and YYNGEE. The CDR3 protein is CASSVTRGGETQYF. As DNA, the CDR3 is TGTGCCAGCAGCGTAACCCGAGGAGGGGAGACCCAGTACTTC.

The V call is TRBV3-1 (or the pseudogene TRBV3-2), the J call TRBJ1-1; 9 bases align to TRBD1. Germline CDR1 reads LGHDT; CDR2 reads YNNKEL (reference sequence). CDR3 length: 14 residues. V gave up 1 base and J gave up 6 bases; unmatched junction bases: 3. CDR3 nucleotide sequence: TGTGCCAGCAGCCAAGGTGGGGACAGGGCTGAAGCTTTCTTT. It yields the protein CASSQGGDRAEAFF.

This chain connects TRBV18 to TRBJ1-5; D is perhaps TRBD1 (6 bases). There are 13 residues in the CDR3. V lost 3 bases and J 4 bases, leaving 7 bases between the germline ends. The germline V gene encodes CDR1 KGHSH and CDR2 LQKENI. This CDR3 reads CASSPDRNQPQHF. In DNA form, the CDR3 reads TGTGCCAGCTCACCGGACAGAAATCAGCCCCAGCATTTT.

The table lists this clone with a few counts. V usage is TRBV12-3 or TRBV12-4 and J usage is TRBJ1-6; D remains ambiguous. This CDR3 is built from 13 residues. V dropped 2 bases and J dropped 6 bases, with 5 bases sitting between them. As DNA, the CDR3 is TGTGCCAGCAGTTTAAACAGTAATTCACCCCTCCACTTT. As protein: CASSLNSNSPLHF.

The rearrangement uses TRBV7-6 and TRBJ2-1; 15 bases are a match to TRBD2. This CDR3 is 18 amino acids long. V dropped 3 bases and J dropped 4; count of bases not matched to a gene: 7. Germline V gene lookup returns CDR1 SGHVS and CDR2 FNYEAQ. The DNA of the CDR3 is TGTGCCAGCAGCTTGGGACTAGCGGGAGGCCCGGGGTACAATGAGCAGTTCTTC. Translating gives CASSLGLAGGPGYNEQFF.

The rearrangement links TRBV7-6 to TRBJ2-3; 8 bases agree with TRBD2. The J segment lost 5 bases and the V segment lost 1 base, leaving 5 bases of the junction unmatched. This CDR3 is built from 15 residues. Germline CDR1 SGHVS, CDR2 FNYEAQ. CDR3 loop: CASSLDGTRRDTQYF. For the CDR3, the DNA is TGTGCCAGCAGCTTAGACGGGACTAGGAGAGATACGCAGTATTTT.

The genes are TRBV15 and TRBJ1-2, with D possibly TRBD1 on 6 matching bases. Germline CDR1 is LNHNV and CDR2 is YYDKDF (reference sequence). Trimming cost V 1 base and J 2 bases, with 8 bases left between them. CDR3 length: 14 amino acids. Here the CDR3 reads CATSRGQENYGYTF. In nucleotides, the CDR3 is TGTGCCACCAGCAGAGGACAGGAGAACTATGGCTACACCTTC.

The chain combines TRBV7-9 with TRBJ2-7; no clear D. Germline CDR1 is SEHNR and CDR2 is FQNEAQ (reference sequence). CDR3 length: 12 amino acids. V lost 2 bases to trimming and J lost 2 bases, with 4 bases between them. The CDR3 nucleotides are TGTGCCAGCAGCTTATCAACCTACGAGCAGTACTTC. Its protein is CASSLSTYEQYF.

This chain joins TRBV20-1 and TRBJ2-3, with unresolved D. Germline lookup yields CDR1 DFQATT and CDR2 SNEGSKA (reference sequence). V lost 0 bases, J lost 8 bases, and 6 bases lay in between. This CDR3 has 11 amino acids. The CDR3: CSARDQFTQYF. As DNA, the CDR3 is TGCAGTGCTAGAGACCAGTTTACGCAGTATTTT.

V usage is TRBV11-2 and J usage is TRBJ1-1, with D perhaps TRBD1 (6 bases). The CDR3 consists of 15 residues. The ends were cut back, 2 bases at V and 0 bases at J, with 10 bases in the middle. Looked up from germline, CDR1 is SGHAT and CDR2 is FQNNGV. CDR3 residues: CASSLSGVLNTEAFF. CDR3 DNA sequence: TGTGCCAGCAGCTTATCAGGGGTCCTGAACACTGAAGCTTTCTTT.

The chain links TRBV21-1 to TRBJ2-1; whether TRBD1, the table's D call, matches the DNA was not checked. TRBV21-1 is marked as a pseudogene. The CDR3 totals 18 residues. The CDR3, as DNA: TGTGCCAGCAGCAAAGGGGCAGGGGCAGGGAGCTCCTACAATGAGCAGTTCTTC. Protein product: CASSKGAGAGSSYNEQFF.

The gene calls are TRBV5-1 and TRBJ2-1, with TRBD1 as a possible D gene (6 bases). Trimming cost V 2 bases and J 3 bases, with 18 bases left between them. The CDR3 runs 17 residues. The germline V gene has CDR1 SGHRS and CDR2 YFSETQ. CDR3 in DNA: TGCGCCAGCAGCTTCATGGGGGCGCAGGGTGTCTACAATGAGCAGTTCTTC. Amino acids: CASSFMGAQGVYNEQFF.

The table lists this clone with a count of one. This chain uses TRBV19 with TRBJ1-2; TRBD1 matches at 7 bases. Trimming took 4 bases from V and 4 from J; bases not matched to a gene: 9. The CDR3 runs to 15 residues. Germline CDR1 and CDR2: LNHDA and SQIVND (reference sequence). CDR3 DNA sequence: TGTGCCAGTAGTACCCAAGGGGGCAGGAGCTATGGCTACACCTTC. This translates into CASSTQGGRSYGYTF.

The rearrangement joins TRBV3-1 (or the pseudogene TRBV3-2) to TRBJ2-3; TRBD2 matches at 9 bases. This CDR3 region has 16 residues. Looked up from germline, CDR1 is LGHDT and CDR2 is YNNKEL (reference sequence). Losses at the gene ends were 1 base for V and 6 bases for J; bases not matched to a gene: 8. The CDR3 DNA follows: TGTGCCAGCAGCCAAGTGGCGGGGGGGGCCGGGGATACGCAGTATTTT. Translated: CASSQVAGGAGDTQYF.

V and J are TRBV7-7 and TRBJ2-1, with D possibly matching TRBD2 (5 bases). The V end was cut by 1 base, the J end by 2 bases, with 15 bases between. CDR3 length equals 17 residues. In germline, CDR1 is SSHAT, CDR2 FNYEAQ (reference sequence). DNA of the CDR3: TGTGCCAGCAGCTTAGACAACCGAGCGGAGCCCTACAATGAGCAGTTCTTC. Protein sequence: CASSLDNRAEPYNEQFF. The variable domain in full, completed from reference TRBV7-7 and TRBJ2-1, reads GAGVSQSPRYKVTKRGQDVTLRCDPISSHATLYWYQQALGQGPEFLTYFNYEAQPDKSGLPSDRFSAERPEGSISTLTIQRTEQRDSAMYRCASSLDNRAEPYNEQFFGPGTRLTVL.

V gene TRBV6-4 combines with J gene TRBJ2-3; 8 bases are shared with TRBD2. Germline CDR1 reads MRHNA; CDR2 reads SNTAGT. Trimming took 3 bases from V and 1 from J; bases not matched to a gene: 6. This CDR3 contains 16 residues. CDR3 nucleotides: TGTGCCAGCAGTGAACAGAGCGGGGGAGGCACAGATACGCAGTATTTT. Protein sequence: CASSEQSGGGTDTQYF.

The chain joins TRBV30 to TRBJ2-1, with D possibly being TRBD2 (6 bases). The CDR3 loop spans 15 amino acids. Germline V gives CDR1 GTSNPN, CDR2 SVGIG (reference sequence). Trimming left V 1 base short and J 1 base short, with 11 bases between. The CDR3 coding sequence is TGTGCCTGGAGTGCCTCTAGCGCTTCCTACAATGAGCAGTTCTTC. Translating it yields CAWSASSASYNEQFF.

The genes are TRBV9 and TRBJ1-5, with D possibly matching TRBD1 (5 bases). V lost 2 bases, J lost 2 bases, and 8 bases lay in between. Germline V gives CDR1 SGDLS, CDR2 YYNGEE. The CDR3 loop spans 14 amino acids. This chain's CDR3 is CASSVGGGNQPQHF. The CDR3, as DNA: TGTGCCAGCAGCGTGGGGGGAGGCAATCAGCCCCAGCATTTT.

The chain couples TRBV27 to TRBJ2-1; 7 nucleotides line up with TRBD1. The germline CDR1 and CDR2 sequences are MNHEY and SMNVEV (reference sequence). The CDR3 extends over 15 amino acids. The V gene end was trimmed by 5 bases and the J gene end by 4 bases; junction bases not matched to a gene: 8. The CDR3 protein is CASSKPGTVYNEQFF. CDR3 nucleotide sequence: TGTGCCAGCAGTAAACCCGGGACAGTTTACAATGAGCAGTTCTTC.

V gene TRBV5-8 combines with J gene TRBJ1-5; D is uncertain. This CDR3 comprises 13 residues. The V gene lost 0 bases and the J gene lost 4 bases, with 5 bases spanning the gap. Looked up from germline, CDR1 is SGHTS and CDR2 is YDEGEE. The DNA for the CDR3 is TGTGCCAGCAGCTTGGCGGGAAATCAGCCCCAGCATTTT. Translating it yields CASSLAGNQPQHF.

As to this clone: At one end, the junction sequence differs from germline, possibly due to a read error. This chain uses TRBV19 with TRBJ2-7; D is possibly TRBD1 (6 bases). CDR3 length: 14 residues. Germline V CDR1 and CDR2: LNHDA, SQIVND (reference sequence). CDR3 sequence reads: CATSSPGDTYEQYF. As DNA, the CDR3 is TGTGCCACTAGTAGTCCAGGGGACACCTACGAGCAGTACTTC.

The genes are TRBV4-1 and TRBJ2-2, with 8 bases that match TRBD2. The CDR3 runs 15 residues. Germline lookup yields CDR1 MGHRA and CDR2 YSYEKL. J lost 4 bases, V lost 4 bases, and 5 bases had no gene match. The CDR3 sequence: CASSRQSGGTGELFF. In nucleotides, the CDR3 is TGCGCCAGCAGCCGTCAGAGCGGGGGCACCGGGGAGCTGTTTTTT.

CDR3 sequence (DNA): TGCGCCAGCAGCTTGGCCAGGGGTCGCATAGATGGCTACACCTTC. This sequence encodes CASSLARGRIDGYTF. The gene calls are TRBV5-1 and TRBJ1-2; TRBD1 is a possible D gene (6 bases). V lost 0 bases to trimming and J lost 6 bases, with 15 bases between them. Germline V gene data show CDR1 as SGHRS and CDR2 as YFSETQ. The CDR3 totals 15 residues.

The gene calls are TRBV30 and TRBJ2-7; 7 nucleotides align to TRBD1. Germline V CDR1 and CDR2: GTSNPN, SVGIG (reference sequence). CDR3 length equals 15 residues. V shed 0 bases, J shed 4 bases, and the junction held 9 bases outside the gene matches. Here the CDR3 DNA reads TGTGCCTGGAGTGTATTCGACAGGGTGATGTACGAGCAGTACTTC. Its translation: CAWSVFDRVMYEQYF. The full variable domain, completed using reference TRBV30 and TRBJ2-7, is SQTIHQWPATLVQPVGSPLSLECTVEGTSNPNLYWYRQAAGRGLQLLFYSVGIGQISSEVPQNLSASRPQDRQFILSSKKLLLSDSGFYLCAWSVFDRVMYEQYFGPGTRLTVT.

The CDR3: CASSLTRFGQGNTGELFF. CDR3 coding DNA: TGTGCCAGCAGCTTAACTCGCTTCGGACAGGGGAACACCGGGGAGCTGTTTTTT. The genes are TRBV11-3 and TRBJ2-2; 8 positions agree with TRBD1. The germline V gene has CDR1 SGHNT and CDR2 YENEEA. CDR3 length equals 18 residues. The J segment lost 1 base and the V segment lost 2 bases, leaving 9 bases of the junction unmatched. Together with reference TRBV11-3 and TRBJ2-2, the CDR3 gives the full variable domain: EAGVVQSPRYKIIEKKQPVAFWCNPISGHNTLYWYLQNLGQGPELLIRYENEEAVDDSQLPKDRFSAERLKGVDSTLKIQPAELGDSAVYLCASSLTRFGQGNTGELFFGEGSRLTVL.

The chain employs TRBV7-3 and TRBJ2-3; 7 nucleotides line up with TRBD2. This CDR3 has 15 residues. With V trimmed by 5 bases and J by 4 bases, 9 bases remained unmatched. The germline V gene encodes CDR1 SGHTA and CDR2 FQGTGA. In DNA form, the CDR3 reads TGTGCCAGCAGCCCAAGAGGCGGGAGCGCAGATACGCAGTATTTT. Its protein is CASSPRGGSADTQYF.

V usage is TRBV7-2 and J usage is TRBJ1-2; maybe TRBD1 (5 bases). The V end was cut by 4 bases, the J end by 4 bases, with 10 bases between. Germline V gene lookup returns CDR1 SGHTA and CDR2 FQGNSA. This CDR3 spans 13 amino acids. CDR3 residues: CASSSGGFYGYTF. Written as DNA, the CDR3 is TGTGCCAGCAGCTCGGGGGGATTCTATGGCTACACCTTC. Filled out from reference TRBV7-2 and TRBJ1-2, the complete variable domain reads GAGVSQSPSNKVTEKGKDVELRCDPISGHTALYWYRQSLGQGLEFLIYFQGNSAPDKSGLPSDRFSAERTGGSVSTLTIQRTQQEDSAVYLCASSSGGFYGYTFGSGTRLTVV.

The chain links TRBV5-5 to TRBJ1-1; D is perhaps TRBD1 (6 bases). Germline V gene data show CDR1 as SGHKS and CDR2 as YYEKEE (reference sequence). V was cut by 1 base and J by 4 bases, with 14 bases left in between. This CDR3 has 15 amino acids. The CDR3 region is CASSLRGGWGTEAFF. DNA of the CDR3: TGTGCCAGCAGCTTGAGAGGGGGATGGGGCACTGAAGCTTTCTTT.

The genes are TRBV7-2 and TRBJ2-3; the match to TRBD2 covers 8 bases. The CDR3 loop spans 16 amino acids. CDR1 and CDR2 (germline): SGHTA, FQGNSA. V dropped 1 base and J dropped 3; count of bases not matched to a gene: 6. The CDR3 coding sequence is TGTGCCAGCAGCTTAGAAAGCGGGAGTGGGACAGATACGCAGTATTTT. It yields the protein CASSLESGSGTDTQYF.